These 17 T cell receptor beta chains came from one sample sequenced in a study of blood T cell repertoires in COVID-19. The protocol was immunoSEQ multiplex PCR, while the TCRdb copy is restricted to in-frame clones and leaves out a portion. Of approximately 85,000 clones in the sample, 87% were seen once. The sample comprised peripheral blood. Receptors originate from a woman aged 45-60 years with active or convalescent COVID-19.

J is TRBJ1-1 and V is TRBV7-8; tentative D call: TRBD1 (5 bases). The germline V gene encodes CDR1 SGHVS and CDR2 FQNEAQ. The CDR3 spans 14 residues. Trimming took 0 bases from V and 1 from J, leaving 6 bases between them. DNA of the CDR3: TGTGCCAGCAGCTTAGCAGGGGAGAACACTGAAGCTTTCTTT. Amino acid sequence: CASSLAGENTEAFF.

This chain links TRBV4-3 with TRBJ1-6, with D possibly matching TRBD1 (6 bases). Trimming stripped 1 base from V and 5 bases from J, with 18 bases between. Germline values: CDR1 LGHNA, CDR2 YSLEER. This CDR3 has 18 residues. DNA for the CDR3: TGCGCCAGCAGCCAAGTTCCTCCGGGACACCTAAATAATTCACCCCTCCACTTT. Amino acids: CASSQVPPGHLNNSPLHF.

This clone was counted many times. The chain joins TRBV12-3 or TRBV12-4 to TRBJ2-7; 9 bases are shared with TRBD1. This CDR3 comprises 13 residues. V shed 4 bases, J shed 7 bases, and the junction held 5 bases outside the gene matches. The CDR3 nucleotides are TGTGCCAGCAGTTACGGGACAGGGAGGGAGCAGTACTTC. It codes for CASSYGTGREQYF.

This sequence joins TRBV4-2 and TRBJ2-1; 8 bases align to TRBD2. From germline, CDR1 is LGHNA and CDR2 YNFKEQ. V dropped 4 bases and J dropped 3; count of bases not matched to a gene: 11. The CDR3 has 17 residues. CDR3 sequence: CASSPNGEAGGYNEQFF. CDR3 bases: TGTGCCAGCAGCCCGAACGGGGAGGCGGGGGGCTACAATGAGCAGTTCTTC.

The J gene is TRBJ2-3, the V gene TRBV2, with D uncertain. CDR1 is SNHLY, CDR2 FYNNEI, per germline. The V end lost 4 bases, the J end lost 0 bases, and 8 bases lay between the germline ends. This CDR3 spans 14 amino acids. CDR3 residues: CASSAPGSTDTQYF. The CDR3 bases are TGTGCCAGCAGTGCTCCCGGGAGCACAGATACGCAGTATTTT.

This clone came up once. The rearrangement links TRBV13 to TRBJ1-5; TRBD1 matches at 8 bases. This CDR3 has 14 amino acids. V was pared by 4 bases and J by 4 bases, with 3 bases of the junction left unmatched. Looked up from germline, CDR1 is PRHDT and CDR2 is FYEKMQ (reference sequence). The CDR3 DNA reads TGTGCCAGCAGCTACAGGGGGTCGAATCAGCCCCAGCATTTT. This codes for CASSYRGSNQPQHF.

CDR3 loop: CASSYSFGGNEQFF. Here the CDR3 DNA reads TGTGCCAGCAGTTACTCGTTTGGGGGGAATGAGCAGTTCTTC. The chain joins TRBV6-5 to TRBJ2-1, with D maybe TRBD2 (6 bases). The germline V gene encodes CDR1 MNHEY and CDR2 SVGAGI. V lost 0 bases to trimming and J lost 7 bases, with 10 bases between them. The CDR3 spans 14 residues.

CDR3 sequence reads: CASSPGQPTYGYTF. In DNA, the CDR3 is TGCGCCAGCAGCCCGGGACAGCCTACCTATGGCTACACCTTC. The V call is TRBV5-1, the J call TRBJ1-2, with TRBD1 matching 7 bases. The germline V gene has CDR1 SGHRS and CDR2 YFSETQ. The CDR3 consists of 14 residues. V gave up 4 bases and J gave up 4 bases; unmatched junction bases: 7. Looking up the rest from reference TRBV5-1 and TRBJ1-2 gives the full variable domain: KAGVTQTPRYLIKTRGQQVTLSCSPISGHRSVSWYQQTPGQGLQFLFEYFSETQRNKGNFPGRFSGRQFSNSRSEMNVSTLELGDSALYLCASSPGQPTYGYTFGSGTRLTVV.

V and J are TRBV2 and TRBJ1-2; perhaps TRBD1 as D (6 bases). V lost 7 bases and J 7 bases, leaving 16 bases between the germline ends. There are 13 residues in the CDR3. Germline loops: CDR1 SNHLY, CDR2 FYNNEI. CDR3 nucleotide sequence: TGTGCCAGCACCTACAGGGCCGTGGGTGGCTACACCTTC. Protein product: CASTYRAVGGYTF.

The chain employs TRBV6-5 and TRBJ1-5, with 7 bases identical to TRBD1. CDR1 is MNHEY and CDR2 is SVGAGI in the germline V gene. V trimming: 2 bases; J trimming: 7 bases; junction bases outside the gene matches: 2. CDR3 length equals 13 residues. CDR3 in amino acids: CASSYDRDQPQHF. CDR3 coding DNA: TGTGCCAGCAGTTACGACAGGGACCAGCCCCAGCATTTT.

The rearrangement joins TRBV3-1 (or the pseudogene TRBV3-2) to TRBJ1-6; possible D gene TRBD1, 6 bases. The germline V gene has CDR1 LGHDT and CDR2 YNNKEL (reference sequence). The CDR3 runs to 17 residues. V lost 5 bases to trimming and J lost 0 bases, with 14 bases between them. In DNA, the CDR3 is TGTGCCAGCAGCGAGACAGGCGGTGACTCCTATAATTCACCCCTCCACTTT. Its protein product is CASSETGGDSYNSPLHF.

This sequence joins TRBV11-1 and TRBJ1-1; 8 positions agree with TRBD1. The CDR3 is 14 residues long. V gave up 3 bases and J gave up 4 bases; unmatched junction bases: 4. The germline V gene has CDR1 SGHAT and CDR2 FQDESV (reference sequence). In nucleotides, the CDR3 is TGTGCCAGCAGCTTGACGGACAGGGTCACTGAAGCTTTCTTT. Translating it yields CASSLTDRVTEAFF.

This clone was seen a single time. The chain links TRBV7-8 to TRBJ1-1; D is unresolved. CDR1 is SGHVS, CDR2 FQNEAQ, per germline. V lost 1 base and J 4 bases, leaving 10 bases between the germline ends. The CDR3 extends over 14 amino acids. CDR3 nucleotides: TGTGCCAGCAGCTTAGTTGACGGGAGCACTGAAGCTTTCTTT. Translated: CASSLVDGSTEAFF. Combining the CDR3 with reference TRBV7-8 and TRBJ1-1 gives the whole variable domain GAGVSQSPRYKVAKRGQDVALRCDPISGHVSLFWYQQALGQGPEFLTYFQNEAQLDKSGLPSDRFFAERPEGSVSTLKIQRTQQEDSAVYLCASSLVDGSTEAFFGQGTRLTVV.

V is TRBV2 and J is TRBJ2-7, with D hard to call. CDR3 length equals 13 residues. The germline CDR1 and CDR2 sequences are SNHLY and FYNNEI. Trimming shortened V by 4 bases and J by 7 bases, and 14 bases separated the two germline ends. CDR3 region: CASSVGRDKEQYF. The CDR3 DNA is TGTGCCAGCAGTGTCGGCCGCGACAAAGAGCAGTACTTC.

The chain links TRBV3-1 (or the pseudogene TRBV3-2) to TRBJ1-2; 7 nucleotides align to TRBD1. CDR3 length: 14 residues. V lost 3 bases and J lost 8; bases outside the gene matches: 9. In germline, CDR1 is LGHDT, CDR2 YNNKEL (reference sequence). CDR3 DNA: TGTGCCAGCAGCCAGACAGGGACGCCCGGGGGCTACACCTTC. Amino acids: CASSQTGTPGGYTF.

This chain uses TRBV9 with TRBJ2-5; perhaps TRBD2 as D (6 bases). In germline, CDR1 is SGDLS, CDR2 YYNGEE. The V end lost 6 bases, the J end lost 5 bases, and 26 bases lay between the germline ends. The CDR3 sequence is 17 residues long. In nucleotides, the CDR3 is TGTGCCAGCACTGGGGTCGGGATCCCGGGAGCATTGGAGACCCAGTACTTC. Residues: CASTGVGIPGALETQYF.

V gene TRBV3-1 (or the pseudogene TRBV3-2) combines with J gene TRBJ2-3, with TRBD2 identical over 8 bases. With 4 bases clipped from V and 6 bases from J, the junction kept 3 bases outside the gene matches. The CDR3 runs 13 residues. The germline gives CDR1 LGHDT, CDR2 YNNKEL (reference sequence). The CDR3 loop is CASSPGLGDTQYF. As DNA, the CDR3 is TGTGCCAGCAGCCCGGGACTAGGGGATACGCAGTATTTT.